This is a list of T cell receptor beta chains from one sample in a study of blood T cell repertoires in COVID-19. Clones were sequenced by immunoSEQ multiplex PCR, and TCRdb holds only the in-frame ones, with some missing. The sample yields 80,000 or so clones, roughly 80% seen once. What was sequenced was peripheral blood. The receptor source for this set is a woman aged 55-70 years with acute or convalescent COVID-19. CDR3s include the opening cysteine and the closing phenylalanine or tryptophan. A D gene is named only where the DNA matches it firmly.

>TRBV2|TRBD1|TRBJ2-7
CASRVGETGGYEQYF
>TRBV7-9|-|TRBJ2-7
CASSLALGGPYEQYF
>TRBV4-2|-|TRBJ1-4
CASRRMTGSDEKLFF
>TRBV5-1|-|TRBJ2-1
CASSLAGQGNEQFF
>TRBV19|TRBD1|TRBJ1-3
CASQQGTGNTIYF
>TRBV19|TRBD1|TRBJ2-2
CASTGQGGYGELFF
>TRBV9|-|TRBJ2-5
CASSKTSLEETQYF
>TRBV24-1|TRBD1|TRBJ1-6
CATSDVVGTDNYNSPLHF
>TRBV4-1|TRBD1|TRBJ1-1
CASSRTDRGDTEAFF
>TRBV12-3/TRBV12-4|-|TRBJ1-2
CASSLDGGYTF
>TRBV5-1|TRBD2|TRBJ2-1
CASSALAGGPSILF
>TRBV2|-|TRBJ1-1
CASTGDWNTEAFF
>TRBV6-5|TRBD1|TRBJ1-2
CASSDRDGYTF
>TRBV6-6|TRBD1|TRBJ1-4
CASSRGTEINEKLFF
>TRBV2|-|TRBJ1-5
CASSDGISNQPQHF
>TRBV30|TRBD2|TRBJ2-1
CAWSVPIAGGYNEQFF
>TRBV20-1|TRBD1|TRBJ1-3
CSASVVGTGRGNTIYF
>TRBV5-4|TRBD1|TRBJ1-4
CASSTDRGDNEKLFF
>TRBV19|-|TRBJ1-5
CASSLDSRANQPQHF
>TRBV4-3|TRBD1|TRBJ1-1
CASRNLTGTAEAFF
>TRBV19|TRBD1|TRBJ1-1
CASSWTGGRHEAFF
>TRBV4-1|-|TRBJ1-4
CASSQDPRATNEKLFF
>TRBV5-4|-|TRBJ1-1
CASSLEQEILNTEAFF
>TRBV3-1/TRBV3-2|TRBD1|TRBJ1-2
CASSHPGTGQTF
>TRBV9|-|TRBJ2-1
CASSVVGISRDEQFF
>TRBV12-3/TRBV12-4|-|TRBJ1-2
CASSFQGRAGYTF
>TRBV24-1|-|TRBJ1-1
CATRTGTEAFF
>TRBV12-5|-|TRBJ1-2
CASGLVGGTSAPYGYTF
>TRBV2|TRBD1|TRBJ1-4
CASNKGGPTNEKLFF
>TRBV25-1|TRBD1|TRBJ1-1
CASRGQAHTEAFF
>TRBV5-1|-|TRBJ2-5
CASSLNTGKETQYF
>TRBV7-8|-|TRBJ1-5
CASSPRDNPNQPQHF
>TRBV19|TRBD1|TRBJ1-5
CASRDDRGQAQPQHF
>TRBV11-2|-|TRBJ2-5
CASSRGSRGHQETQYF
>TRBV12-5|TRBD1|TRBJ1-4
CASGFLVEGQGVGGTNEKLFF
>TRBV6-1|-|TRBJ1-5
CASSEDRVQPQHF
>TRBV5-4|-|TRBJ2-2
CASSWGRGDTGELFF
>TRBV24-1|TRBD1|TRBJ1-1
CATSDRDRARAEAFF
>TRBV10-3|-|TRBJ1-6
CATRSSYNSPLHF
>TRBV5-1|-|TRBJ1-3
CASSSGGNSGNTIYF
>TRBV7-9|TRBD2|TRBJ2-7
CASRVAGSYEQYF
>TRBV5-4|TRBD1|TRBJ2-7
CASSIPPGQGGKPYEQYF
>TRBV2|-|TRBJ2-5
CASSEGSRQETQYF
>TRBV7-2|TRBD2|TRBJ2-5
CASSDRTSAEETQYF
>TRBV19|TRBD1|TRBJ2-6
CASSRQGRSGANVLTF
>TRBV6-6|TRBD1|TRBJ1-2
CASRTTGPGGYGYTF
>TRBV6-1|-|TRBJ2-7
CASSEGGEYYEQYF
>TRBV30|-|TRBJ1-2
CAWSVGTGLSYGYTF
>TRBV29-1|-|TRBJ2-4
CSVEDFAAGENIQYF
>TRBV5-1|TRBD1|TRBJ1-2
CASSPGGQALSGYTF
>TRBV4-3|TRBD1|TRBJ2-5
CASSQEYAGTGSQETQYF
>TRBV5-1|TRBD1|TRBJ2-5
CASSPSGQNLETQYF
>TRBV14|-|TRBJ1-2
CASSQVRDIFYGYTF